These 20 T cell receptor beta chains originate from one sample sequenced in a study of blood T cell repertoires in COVID-19. Libraries were prepared by immunoSEQ multiplex PCR; TCRdb keeps only in-frame clonotypes and omits some of them. The table records fewer than 300,000 clones, over 75% of them present only once. The sample was PBMCs or T cells enriched from blood (not recorded which). These receptors all stem from a woman younger than 45 who had recovered from COVID-19.

The J gene is TRBJ2-3, the V gene TRBV6-5, with 8 bases lining up with TRBD2. Germline trimming cut 3 bases from V and 1 base from J; bases unmatched to any gene: 3. The CDR3 runs 15 residues. Germline lookup yields CDR1 MNHEY and CDR2 SVGAGI. The CDR3 DNA reads TGTGCCAGCAGTTATTGGCGGGGGGGCACAGATACGCAGTATTTT. Translated: CASSYWRGGTDTQYF.

The V and J genes are TRBV12-5 and TRBJ1-5; a possible D gene is TRBD1 (6 bases). The CDR3 totals 12 residues. The V end lost 8 bases, the J end lost 6 bases, and 11 bases lay between the germline ends. Germline CDR1 and CDR2: LGHNT and FRNRAP. The CDR3 is CASSQGSQPQHF. DNA for the CDR3: TGTGCTAGTTCACAGGGCTCTCAGCCCCAGCATTTT.

The V call is TRBV30, the J call TRBJ1-1, with no clear D. V was clipped by 2 bases and J by 4 bases, with 17 bases between them. CDR3 length: 15 residues. From germline, CDR1 is GTSNPN and CDR2 SVGIG (reference sequence). The DNA for the CDR3 is TGTGCCTGGAGTTATGGCGGCCGCCCTCTCACTGAAGCTTTCTTT. It yields the protein CAWSYGGRPLTEAFF.

This chain uses TRBV12-3 or TRBV12-4 with TRBJ2-7; TRBD1 matches at 9 bases. The CDR3 contains 13 residues. V shed 7 bases, J shed 1 base, and the junction held 2 bases outside the gene matches. The CDR3 here is CASMDRGSYEQYF. The DNA of the CDR3 is TGTGCCAGCATGGACAGGGGATCCTACGAGCAGTACTTC.

The chain joins TRBV28 to TRBJ2-4, with 14 positions matching TRBD2. This CDR3 contains 20 residues. V gave up 5 bases and J gave up 3 bases; unmatched junction bases: 15. The germline CDR1 and CDR2 sequences are MDHEN and SYDVKM. The CDR3 DNA follows: TGTGCCAGCAGTCCCGTCCCGGGACTAGCGGGAGTCCGTGACAAAAACATTCAGTACTTC. This gives the protein CASSPVPGLAGVRDKNIQYF.

The J gene is TRBJ1-5, the V gene TRBV6-2 or TRBV6-3; TRBD1 matches at 8 bases. V was clipped by 5 bases and J by 4 bases; unmatched bases: 4. CDR1 and CDR2 from the germline V gene are MNHEY and SVGEGT. CDR3 length: 14 residues. This CDR3 reads CASSRRGPNQPQHF. The CDR3, as DNA: TGTGCCAGCAGTCGCAGGGGGCCAAATCAGCCCCAGCATTTT.

CDR3 loop: CASNPGLAENTGELFF. The CDR3 DNA is TGTGCCAGTAACCCGGGACTAGCGGAGAACACCGGGGAGCTGTTTTTT. The chain combines TRBV19 with TRBJ2-2; 11 bases line up with TRBD2. The CDR3 consists of 16 residues. V was clipped by 7 bases and J by 1 base; unmatched bases: 5. Germline assignment: CDR1 LNHDA and CDR2 SQIVND (reference sequence).

This clone was observed a single time. The rearrangement uses TRBV5-6 and TRBJ2-1, with D possibly being TRBD1 (7 bases). Germline V gene sequence: CDR1 SGHDT, CDR2 YYEEEE. Deletions cut 4 bases from V and 7 bases from J, with 15 bases between. The CDR3 consists of 14 residues. The CDR3 loop is CASSIGQEGNEQFF. CDR3 in DNA: TGTGCCAGCAGCATAGGACAGGAGGGGAATGAGCAGTTCTTC.

V gene TRBV15 combines with J gene TRBJ2-5; 9 bases agree with TRBD2. Trimming took 1 base from V and 4 from J; bases not matched to a gene: 4. CDR1 is LNHNV, CDR2 YYDKDF, per germline (reference sequence). The CDR3 loop spans 15 amino acids. The CDR3 DNA is TGTGCCACCAGCAGAGCGACTAGCGGAGGAGAGACCCAGTACTTC. It translates to CATSRATSGGETQYF.

The chain is built from TRBV19 and TRBJ1-5; D is unclear. Per the germline V gene, CDR1 is LNHDA and CDR2 is SQIVND (reference sequence). The CDR3 has 12 amino acids. Trimming took 4 bases from V and 6 from J, leaving 7 bases between them. The CDR3 here is CASSTTPQPQHF. CDR3 coding DNA: TGTGCCAGTAGTACGACTCCTCAGCCCCAGCATTTT.

The chain carries TRBV4-3 and TRBJ2-1; D is uncertain. This CDR3 has 14 residues. V was pared by 0 bases and J by 8 bases, with 11 bases between. Germline V gene lookup returns CDR1 LGHNA and CDR2 YSLEER. CDR3 amino acids: CASSQDSRSDEQFF. CDR3 bases: TGCGCCAGCAGCCAAGACTCGCGCTCTGATGAGCAGTTCTTC.

The rearrangement uses TRBV6-2 or TRBV6-3 and TRBJ2-3; perhaps TRBD1 as D (5 bases). The CDR3 consists of 14 residues. Germline CDR1 is MNHEY and CDR2 is SVGEGT. The germline V and J ends were trimmed by 5 bases and 1 base, with 10 bases remaining between them. The CDR3 bases are TGTGCCAGCAGTACTGGGGCCCGCACAGATACGCAGTATTTT. Protein: CASSTGARTDTQYF.

The chain couples TRBV3-1 (or the pseudogene TRBV3-2) to TRBJ1-2, with a weak D call TRBD1 (5 bases). V was clipped by 1 base and J by 1 base, with 19 bases between them. This CDR3 has 18 amino acids. Germline V CDR1 and CDR2: LGHDT, YNNKEL (reference sequence). CDR3 in DNA: TGTGCCAGCAGCCAAGGGGGGACTCAACGAATTCATAACTATGGCTACACCTTC. Translation: CASSQGGTQRIHNYGYTF.

This clone was detected only a few times. The chain combines TRBV4-1 with TRBJ1-2, with no clear D. Germline V gives CDR1 MGHRA, CDR2 YSYEKL. V was trimmed by 4 bases and J by 0 bases, leaving 15 bases between them. CDR3 length equals 16 residues. Here the CDR3 DNA reads TGCGCCAGCAGCCGGAATGCGGAGAACCCTAACTATGGCTACACCTTC. The encoded protein is CASSRNAENPNYGYTF.

The genes are TRBV27 and TRBJ1-2, with D perhaps TRBD1 (5 bases). Germline V gene lookup returns CDR1 MNHEY and CDR2 SMNVEV (reference sequence). Trimming removed 2 bases from V and 5 bases from J, with 27 bases in between. This CDR3 is built from 19 residues. CDR3 sequence: CASSLVGITATANNYGYTF. In nucleotides, the CDR3 is TGTGCCAGCAGTTTAGTGGGGATAACCGCGACAGCTAACAATTATGGCTACACCTTC.

This clone was picked up a small number of times. The rearrangement joins TRBV5-1 to TRBJ1-3, with no clear D. The CDR3 covers 17 residues. Germline loops: CDR1 SGHRS, CDR2 YFSETQ. The V and J ends lost 1 base and 0 bases respectively, with 14 bases between them. This CDR3 reads CASSLNPPQSSGNTIYF. The CDR3, as DNA: TGCGCCAGCAGCTTGAATCCCCCACAGAGCTCTGGAAACACCATATATTTT.

The J gene is TRBJ1-1, the V gene TRBV7-9; 9 nucleotides agree with TRBD1. J lost 0 bases, V lost 5 bases, and 10 bases had no gene match. Germline CDR1 SEHNR, CDR2 FQNEAQ (reference sequence). The CDR3 length is 17 residues. The CDR3 sequence is CASSPVPGQGMNTEAFF. DNA for the CDR3: TGTGCCAGCAGCCCCGTCCCGGGACAGGGAATGAACACTGAAGCTTTCTTT. Variable domain in full (rest from reference TRBV7-9 and TRBJ1-1): DTGVSQNPRHKITKRGQNVTFRCDPISEHNRLYWYRQTLGQGPEFLTYFQNEAQLEKSRLLSDRFSAERPKGSFSTLEIQRTEQGDSAMYLCASSPVPGQGMNTEAFFGQGTRLTVV.

The chain carries TRBV7-2 and TRBJ2-7; 9 bases line up with TRBD1. This CDR3 comprises 15 residues. CDR1 SGHTA and CDR2 FQGNSA come from the germline V gene. The junction had 10 bases not matched to a gene; V was cut back by 3 bases and J by 7 bases. The CDR3: CASSFDGQGLREQYF. CDR3 in DNA: TGTGCCAGCAGCTTCGATGGACAGGGGTTGCGGGAGCAGTACTTC. Variable domain in full (rest from reference TRBV7-2 and TRBJ2-7): GAGVSQSPSNKVTEKGKDVELRCDPISGHTALYWYRQSLGQGLEFLIYFQGNSAPDKSGLPSDRFSAERTGGSVSTLTIQRTQQEDSAVYLCASSFDGQGLREQYFGPGTRLTVT.

V is TRBV28 and J is TRBJ1-2; the D is unclear. The CDR3 is 16 amino acids. CDR1 and CDR2 from the germline V gene are MDHEN and SYDVKM. V lost 5 bases and J lost 0, with 16 bases in between. The CDR3 region is CASSPAGEAPNYGYTF. In DNA form, the CDR3 reads TGTGCCAGCAGTCCCGCGGGTGAGGCGCCTAACTATGGCTACACCTTC.

The chain recombines TRBV12-3 or TRBV12-4 with TRBJ1-1; no clear D. The CDR3 sequence is 11 residues long. Trimming took off 7 bases at V and 2 bases at J, with 5 bases between the two ends. The CDR3 DNA reads as TGTGCCAGCACCTATAACACTGAAGCTTTCTTT. It is translated as CASTYNTEAFF.